This paragraph reports one TCR beta chain. In terms of age and location, participants ranged from roughly 18 to 100 years and lived in approximately 26 US areas. These data come from a study of blood T cell repertoires in COVID-19. Background on the study: COVID-19 samples collected from the United States, Italy and Spain covered acute and convalescent phases. PBMCs, B-cell-depleted T cells, or T cells provided the cDNA or gDNA that made up the material.

The V end lost 3 bases, the J end lost 4 bases, and 5 bases lay between the germline ends. The CDR3 is 12 residues long. Per germline, CDR1 KGHDR and CDR2 SFDVKD. Profiling relied on immunoSEQ multiplex PCR, and the TCRdb table lists in-frame clones only, not all of them. This sample yields approximately 150,000 clones, of which over 75% are seen a single time; about 4% belongs to the top ten. Sequenced input: PBMCs or T cells enriched from blood (not recorded which). V and J are TRBV24-1 and TRBJ2-5; D is undetermined. The receptor was derived from a man in his fifties or sixties in a cohort exposed to, infected with or recovered from COVID-19 (not recorded which). This CDR3 is CATSDPGETQYF. CDR3 DNA sequence: TGTGCCACCAGTGATCCCGGAGAGACCCAGTACTTC.